This T cell receptor (beta chain) came from a study of T cell responses to AZD1222 COVID-19 vaccine. Points from the study as a whole: Donors skewed white British and female; clonal diversity was possibly underestimated.

Germline loops: CDR1 MGHRA, CDR2 YSYEKL. Deletions cut 1 base from V and 0 bases from J, with 7 bases between. The CDR3 has 15 residues. Only in-frame clones appear in the TCRdb table, and some are missing; sequencing was by immunoSEQ multiplex PCR. The sample has under 200,000 clones, around 92% seen once. Concerning this clone itself: The antigen remains unidentified.

Sequences were derived from peripheral blood, sampled 28 days after the second AZD1222 dose. This TCR derives from an adult who received the AZD1222 COVID-19 vaccine. The chain combines TRBV4-1 with TRBJ1-3; D uncertain. CDR3 in DNA: TGCGCCAGCAGCCAAGGGCAGAGCTCTGGAAACACCATATATTTT. Translating gives CASSQGQSSGNTIYF.